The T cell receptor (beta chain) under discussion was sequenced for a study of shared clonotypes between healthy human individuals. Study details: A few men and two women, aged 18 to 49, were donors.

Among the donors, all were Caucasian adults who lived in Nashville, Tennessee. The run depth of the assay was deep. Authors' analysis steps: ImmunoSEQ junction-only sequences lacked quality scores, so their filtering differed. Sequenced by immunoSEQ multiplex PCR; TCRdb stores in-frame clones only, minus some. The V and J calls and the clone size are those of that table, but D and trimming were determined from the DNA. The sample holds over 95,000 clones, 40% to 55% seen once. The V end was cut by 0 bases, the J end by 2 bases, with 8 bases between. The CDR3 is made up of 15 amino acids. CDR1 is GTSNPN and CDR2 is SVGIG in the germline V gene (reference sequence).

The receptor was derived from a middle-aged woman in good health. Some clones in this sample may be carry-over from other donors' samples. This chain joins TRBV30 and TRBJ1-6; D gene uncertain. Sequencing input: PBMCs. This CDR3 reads CAWSVRGTYNSPLHF. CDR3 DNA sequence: TGTGCCTGGAGTGTACGAGGGACCTATAATTCACCCCTCCACTTT.